These T cell receptor beta chains were read from a single sample in a study of blood T cell repertoires in COVID-19. Data came from immunoSEQ multiplex PCR; TCRdb stores just in-frame clones and leaves some out. Of about 60,000 clones in the sample, 88% were seen once. Sequenced input: peripheral blood. The receptors stem from a man aged 45 to 65 with active COVID-19. Both conserved end residues are part of each CDR3. D genes are given only for firm matches. The size entry is marked missing in some rows and otherwise reads once, few, many or a size class.

size	V	D	J	CDR3	DNA
.	TRBV19	TRBD1	TRBJ1-2	CASSNTGGGYTF	TGTGCCAGTAGTAATACAGGGGGCGGCTACACCTTC
.	TRBV2	.	TRBJ2-7	CASGLLGPYEQYF	TGTGCCAGCGGACTACTTGGTCCCTACGAGCAGTACTTC
.	TRBV5-4	.	TRBJ1-2	CASRTTGNYGYTF	TGTGCCAGCAGGACAACAGGGAACTATGGCTACACCTTC
once	TRBV19	.	TRBJ2-5	CASAGASQETQYF	TGTGCCAGCGCGGGGGCCTCCCAAGAGACCCAGTACTTC
.	TRBV9	TRBD1	TRBJ2-5	CASSLTGRQETQYF	TGTGCCAGCAGCTTGACAGGGCGACAAGAGACCCAGTACTTC
.	TRBV3-1/TRBV3-2	.	TRBJ1-5	CASSQDPGSNQPQHF	TGTGCCAGCAGCCAAGATCCGGGTAGCAATCAGCCCCAGCATTTT
.	TRBV5-1	.	TRBJ2-3	CASSFSSTDTQYF	TGCGCCAGCAGCTTCTCTAGCACAGATACGCAGTATTTT
.	TRBV2	TRBD1	TRBJ2-1	CASSEYRDRAFF	TGTGCCAGCAGTGAATACCGGGACAGGGCTTTCTTC
.	TRBV29-1	TRBD1	TRBJ1-2	CSVDTGQENYGYTF	TGCAGCGTTGACACCGGACAGGAGAACTATGGCTACACCTTC
once	TRBV11-3	TRBD2	TRBJ2-5	CASSLGAGGQETQYF	TGTGCCAGCAGCTTAGGAGCGGGGGGGCAAGAGACCCAGTACTTC
.	TRBV5-1	.	TRBJ2-6	CASSFLSSGANVLTF	TGCGCCAGCAGCTTCCTGAGCTCTGGGGCCAACGTCCTGACTTTC
few	TRBV4-1	.	TRBJ1-4	CASSPSVATNEKLFF	TGCGCCAGCAGCCCCTCAGTGGCAACTAATGAAAAACTGTTTTTT
.	TRBV6-5	TRBD1	TRBJ1-1	CASSYRQGGMNTEAFF	TGTGCCAGCAGTTACCGACAGGGTGGAATGAACACTGAAGCTTTCTTT
.	TRBV5-1	TRBD2	TRBJ2-1	CASRTEAGGPGNEQFF	TGCGCCAGCAGGACGGAGGCGGGGGGGCCTGGGAATGAGCAGTTCTTC
.	TRBV3-1/TRBV3-2	.	TRBJ1-1	CASSQDRGNTEAFF	TGTGCCAGCAGCCAAGACCGGGGGAACACTGAAGCTTTCTTT
.	TRBV5-1	TRBD2	TRBJ2-3	CASSSPPRASGRSATQYF	TGCGCCAGCAGCTCACCCCCTAGGGCTAGCGGGAGGTCGGCTACGCAGTATTTT
.	TRBV19	TRBD1	TRBJ1-5	CASIRTGPHF	TGTGCCAGCATAAGGACAGGCCCGCATTTT
.	TRBV6-5	.	TRBJ1-1	CASIAIRLNTEAFF	TGTGCCAGCATAGCCATTCGTCTGAACACTGAAGCTTTCTTT
.	TRBV5-1	TRBD2	TRBJ2-5	CASSLGATSGGGHQETQYF	TGCGCCAGCAGCTTGGGAGCGACTAGCGGGGGGGGGCACCAAGAGACCCAGTACTTC
.	TRBV6-5	.	TRBJ1-5	CASVEGGGGQPQHF	TGTGCCAGCGTCGAGGGGGGAGGGGGACAGCCCCAGCATTTT
.	TRBV29-1	.	TRBJ2-5	CSVPAGKETQYF	TGCAGCGTTCCGGCGGGGAAGGAGACCCAGTACTTC
few	TRBV6-5	.	TRBJ2-7	CASSYDRDSYEQYF	TGTGCCAGCAGTTACGACCGGGACTCCTACGAGCAGTACTTC
few	TRBV2	.	TRBJ1-6	CASSDTGENSPLHF	TGTGCCAGCAGTGATACGGGGGAGAATTCACCCCTCCACTTT
.	TRBV5-6	.	TRBJ1-3	CASSLPTGTGNTIYF	TGTGCCAGCAGTCTTCCGACTGGTACTGGAAACACCATATATTTT
.	TRBV27	TRBD1	TRBJ1-6	CASSFRDSDSPLHF	TGTGCCAGCAGTTTCCGGGACAGTGACTCACCCCTCCACTTT
.	TRBV19	TRBD2	TRBJ2-1	CASSISLAGLRNEQFF	TGTGCCAGTAGTATTTCCCTAGCGGGGCTTAGGAATGAGCAGTTCTTC
.	TRBV30	.	TRBJ2-7	CAWSVRGSEQYF	TGTGCCTGGAGTGTACGAGGATCTGAGCAGTACTTC
.	TRBV19	.	TRBJ2-3	CASSIRAGTRTDTQYF	TGTGCCAGTAGTATCCGAGCAGGCACGCGCACAGATACGCAGTATTTT
.	TRBV5-1	TRBD2	TRBJ2-5	CASRLQGTSSPETQYF	TGCGCCAGCAGACTCCAGGGGACTAGCTCGCCGGAGACCCAGTACTTC
.	TRBV19	.	TRBJ1-5	CASSIWRRDDQPQHF	TGTGCCAGTAGTATTTGGCGCCGGGATGATCAGCCCCAGCATTTT
.	TRBV5-1	TRBD2	TRBJ2-7	CASSFGLTSGGAREQYF	TGCGCCAGCAGCTTCGGTTTGACTAGCGGGGGGGCGAGGGAGCAGTACTTC
.	TRBV4-1	.	TRBJ1-1	CASSGSLMNTEAFF	TGCGCCAGTTCGGGGAGTCTCATGAACACTGAAGCTTTCTTT
.	TRBV19	TRBD1	TRBJ1-5	CASRLDRAGNQPQHF	TGTGCCAGTAGGCTTGACAGGGCAGGGAATCAGCCCCAGCATTTT
.	TRBV6-6	.	TRBJ2-3	CASSRWVLVMGGDTQYF	TGTGCCAGCTCTCGATGGGTGTTGGTCATGGGAGGAGATACGCAGTATTTT
.	TRBV28	.	TRBJ2-7	CASSSAAAKFYYEQYF	TGTGCCAGCAGTTCAGCCGCGGCAAAGTTTTACTACGAGCAGTACTTC
.	TRBV27	TRBD2	TRBJ2-2	CASSGLAGGNTGELFF	TGTGCCAGCAGTGGACTAGCGGGGGGTAACACCGGGGAGCTGTTTTTT
.	TRBV3-1/TRBV3-2	.	TRBJ1-1	CASSPDLNTEAFF	TGTGCCAGCAGCCCCGACTTGAACACTGAAGCTTTCTTT
.	TRBV2	TRBD1	TRBJ2-4	CASSLRTGSGKNIQYF	TGTGCCAGCAGTCTTCGGACAGGGAGTGGTAAAAACATTCAGTACTTC
once	TRBV3-1/TRBV3-2	.	TRBJ2-7	CASSLQRGKQYF	TGTGCCAGCAGCCTACAGAGAGGGAAGCAGTACTTC
.	TRBV6-2/TRBV6-3	TRBD2	TRBJ2-3	CASSLAGGRTDTQYF	TGTGCCAGCAGTTTAGCGGGGGGTCGCACAGATACGCAGTATTTT
.	TRBV5-6	.	TRBJ2-2	CASVAGGTGELFF	TGTGCCAGCGTCGCAGGAGGTACCGGGGAGCTGTTTTTT
medium-sized	TRBV5-6	TRBD1	TRBJ2-7	CASSLAFRGRGEQYF	TGTGCCAGCAGCTTGGCGTTCAGGGGGAGAGGAGAGCAGTACTTC
.	TRBV28	TRBD1	TRBJ2-3	CASRRTGDTQYF	TGTGCCAGCAGACGGACAGGCGATACGCAGTATTTT
medium-sized	TRBV4-1	.	TRBJ1-2	CASSHAVSNYGYTF	TGCGCCAGCAGCCACGCCGTCAGTAACTATGGCTACACCTTC